This passage covers 8 T cell receptor beta chains from one sample sequenced in a study of radiotherapy plus CTLA-4 blockade in lung cancer. The data were produced by immunoSEQ multiplex PCR, yet TCRdb's version contains in-frame clones alone and is incomplete. The sample includes some 37,000 clones, around 70% seen only once; the top ten take 9.5% to 13%. The starting material was peripheral blood, obtained from a patient treated with radiotherapy plus ipilimumab. Receptors were obtained from a human donor with non-small cell lung cancer who had stable disease on radiotherapy plus ipilimumab.

This chain links TRBV5-4 with TRBJ2-7; 10 bases fit TRBD2. This CDR3 region has 14 residues. J was trimmed by 3 bases and V by 5 bases; bases with no gene match: 5. Germline V gene sequence: CDR1 SGHNT, CDR2 YYREEE (reference sequence). CDR3 protein: CASSTSGANYEQYF. In DNA, the CDR3 is TGTGCCAGCAGTACTAGCGGGGCCAACTACGAGCAGTACTTC.

This sequence joins TRBV6-1 and TRBJ1-5, with 7 bases fitting TRBD1. Germline lookup yields CDR1 MNHNS and CDR2 SASEGT. The CDR3 is made up of 15 amino acids. The V and J ends lost 6 bases and 6 bases, in that order; junction bases with no gene match: 11. The chain's CDR3 is CASRTGASQAQPQHF. In DNA form, the CDR3 reads TGTGCCAGCAGAACAGGGGCATCTCAGGCTCAGCCCCAGCATTTT.

This sequence joins TRBV5-4 and TRBJ2-5; 7 bases map to TRBD2. The CDR3 is 16 amino acids. Germline values: CDR1 SGHNT, CDR2 YYREEE (reference sequence). V lost 4 bases and J lost 1; bases outside the gene matches: 10. The CDR3 coding sequence is TGTGCCAGCAGCCATTCGGGGAGGGGCGCCCAAGAGACCCAGTACTTC. This sequence encodes CASSHSGRGAQETQYF.

A remark on this clone: The junction does not match germline at one end; this may be a read error. The chain recombines TRBV5-1 with TRBJ2-7; TRBD1 is a possible D gene (6 bases). The germline V gene encodes CDR1 SGHRS and CDR2 YFSETQ. The CDR3 extends over 13 amino acids. CDR3 nucleotide sequence: TGCGCCAGCAGCTCCGGCCCTCTGACAGGCCGTCGCTTC. Protein: CASSSGPLTGRRF.

The V call is TRBV6-5, the J call TRBJ1-6; D is ambiguous. CDR3 size: 12 residues. The germline V gene has CDR1 MNHEY and CDR2 SVGAGI. The V and J ends lost 8 bases and 0 bases respectively, with 2 bases between them. The CDR3 sequence: CASRSYNSPLHF. The CDR3 DNA follows: TGTGCCAGCCGCTCCTATAATTCACCCCTCCACTTT.

This clone was detected only once. This rearrangement joins TRBV7-3 to TRBJ1-1, with D hard to call. V shed 5 bases and J shed 1 base, with 8 bases lying between them. The CDR3 loop spans 13 amino acids. The germline V gene has CDR1 SGHTA and CDR2 FQGTGA. The CDR3 loop reads CASSPAGNTEAFF. Here the CDR3 DNA reads TGTGCCAGCAGCCCGGCGGGGAACACTGAAGCTTTCTTT.

The chain links TRBV10-3 to TRBJ2-5; 7 nucleotides align to TRBD2. CDR3 length: 15 residues. V was clipped by 4 bases and J by 9 bases; unmatched bases: 14. Germline-derived CDR1 and CDR2 are ENHRY and SYGVKD. CDR3 DNA: TGTGCCATCAGTGGGTCCCGGAGCGGGGACGGGGCCCAGTACTTC. Its translation is CAISGSRSGDGAQYF.

The chain combines TRBV27 with TRBJ1-5; perhaps TRBD1 as D (5 bases). Trimming shortened V by 10 bases and J by 0 bases, and 25 bases separated the two germline ends. This CDR3 comprises 18 residues. Per germline, CDR1 MNHEY and CDR2 SMNVEV (reference sequence). CDR3 coding DNA: TGTGCCAAGGCGTTTTGGTGGTCGGGGGATTATAGCAATCAGCCCCAGCATTTT. Translating gives CAKAFWWSGDYSNQPQHF.